These 2 T cell receptor beta chains were all obtained from the same sample, sequenced in a study of shared clonotypes between healthy human individuals. Assay used: immunoSEQ multiplex PCR; TCRdb lists only in-frame clones, some missing. The sample shows about 490,000 clones, 60% to 80% of them seen only once. Specimen: PBMCs. The receptors here all came from a woman aged 40-49 years in good health. Some clones in this sample may be carry-over from other donors' samples.

The V gene is TRBV7-2, the J gene TRBJ1-1; 8 positions match TRBD1. V shed 4 bases, J shed 5 bases, and the junction held 9 bases outside the gene matches. The germline V gene has CDR1 SGHTA and CDR2 FQGNSA. This CDR3 has 15 residues. The CDR3 loop reads CASSWGDRRGTEAFF. The CDR3 bases are TGTGCCAGCAGCTGGGGGGACAGGCGGGGAACTGAAGCTTTCTTT. Together with reference TRBV7-2 and TRBJ1-1, the CDR3 gives the full variable domain: GAGVSQSPSNKVTEKGKDVELRCDPISGHTALYWYRQSLGQGLEFLIYFQGNSAPDKSGLPSDRFSAERTGGSVSTLTIQRTQQEDSAVYLCASSWGDRRGTEAFFGQGTRLTVV.

This sequence joins TRBV15 and TRBJ2-7; perhaps TRBD1 as D (5 bases). Trimming shortened V by 0 bases and J by 3 bases, and 9 bases separated the two germline ends. CDR1 is LNHNV, CDR2 YYDKDF, per germline (reference sequence). The CDR3 runs 14 residues. This CDR3 is CATSREAGYYEQYF. CDR3 coding DNA: TGTGCCACCAGCAGAGAGGCAGGGTACTACGAGCAGTACTTC.